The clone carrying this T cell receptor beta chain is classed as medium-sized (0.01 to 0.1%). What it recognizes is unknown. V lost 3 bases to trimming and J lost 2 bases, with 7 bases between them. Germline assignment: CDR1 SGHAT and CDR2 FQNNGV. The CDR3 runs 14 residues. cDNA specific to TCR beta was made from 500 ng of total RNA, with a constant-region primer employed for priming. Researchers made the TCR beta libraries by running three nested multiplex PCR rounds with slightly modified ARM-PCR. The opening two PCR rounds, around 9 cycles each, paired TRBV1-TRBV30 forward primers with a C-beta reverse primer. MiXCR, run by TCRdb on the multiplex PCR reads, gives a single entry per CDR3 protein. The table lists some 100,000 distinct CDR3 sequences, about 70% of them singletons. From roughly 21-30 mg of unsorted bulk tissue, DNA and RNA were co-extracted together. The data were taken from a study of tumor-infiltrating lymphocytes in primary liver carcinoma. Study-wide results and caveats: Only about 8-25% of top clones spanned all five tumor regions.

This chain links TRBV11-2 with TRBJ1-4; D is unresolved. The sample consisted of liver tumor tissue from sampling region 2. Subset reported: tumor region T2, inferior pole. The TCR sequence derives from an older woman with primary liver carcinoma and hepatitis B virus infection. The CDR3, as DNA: TGTGCCAGCAGCTTTATAGGGACTAATGAAAAACTGTTTTTT. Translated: CASSFIGTNEKLFF.